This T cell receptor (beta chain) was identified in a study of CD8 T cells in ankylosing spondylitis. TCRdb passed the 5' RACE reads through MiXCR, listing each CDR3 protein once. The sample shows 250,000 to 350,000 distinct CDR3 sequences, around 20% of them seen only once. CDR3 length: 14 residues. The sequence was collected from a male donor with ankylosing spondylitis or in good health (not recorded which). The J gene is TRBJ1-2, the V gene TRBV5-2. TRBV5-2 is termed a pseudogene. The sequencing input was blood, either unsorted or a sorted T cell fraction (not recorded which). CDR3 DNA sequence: TGTGCCATGGGCCCTGCGCTCATCTCTCTTGGCTACACCTTC. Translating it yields CAMGPALISLGYTF.